The clone carrying this T cell receptor beta chain was recorded once. The antigen remains unidentified. The data originate from a study of cytomegalovirus exposure and HLA in healthy donors. Study observations and caveats: In vitro testing confirmed a few CMV-associated chains as specific for CMV antigens.

This CDR3 spans 15 amino acids. V was trimmed by 4 bases and J by 2 bases, leaving 14 bases between them. Looked up from germline, CDR1 is SGHDN and CDR2 is FVKESK. Clones were sequenced by immunoSEQ multiplex PCR, and TCRdb holds only the in-frame ones, with some missing. The sample lists 150,000 to 200,000 clones; around four fifths were seen once. While the first cohort had several hundred subjects, the donors belonged to the separate validation cohort of 120 subjects. The sequencing sample was made of PBMCs. The chain recombines TRBV14 with TRBJ2-5, with D tentatively TRBD1 (6 bases). The receptor comes from a man aged 25-45 years in good health and CMV-seropositive. CDR3 nucleotide sequence: TGTGCCAGCAGCCGCCCCGGACAGACGCAAGAGACCCAGTACTTC. Translated: CASSRPGQTQETQYF.